These 23 T cell receptor beta chains came from one sample sequenced in a study of shared clonotypes between healthy human individuals. Clones were read by immunoSEQ multiplex PCR, and TCRdb kept only the in-frame ones, dropping some. The data hold about a million clones, with about 77% observed a single time. Sequencing used memory CD4+ T cells sorted from blood. Subset here: CD45RA-negative fraction. Receptors originate from a man aged 18 to 35 in good health.

This clone has more than one count but fewer than ten. J is TRBJ2-1 and V is TRBV5-4, with 14 positions matching TRBD2. V lost 4 bases and J lost 4; bases outside the gene matches: 4. The length of the CDR3 is 16 residues. Germline V CDR1 and CDR2: SGHNT, YYREEE (reference sequence). The CDR3 loop reads CASSGGLAGGYNEQFF. CDR3 coding DNA: TGTGCCAGCAGCGGTGGACTAGCGGGAGGTTACAATGAGCAGTTCTTC.

A few counts support this clone. V is TRBV19 and J is TRBJ2-7; D uncertain. The CDR3 loop spans 14 amino acids. V was clipped by 0 bases and J by 7 bases, with 13 bases between them. Germline values: CDR1 LNHDA, CDR2 SQIVND (reference sequence). The CDR3 loop is CASSIDPGRPEQYF. As DNA, the CDR3 is TGTGCCAGTAGTATAGATCCCGGACGGCCTGAGCAGTACTTC.

This clone was observed a few times. This chain links TRBV10-3 with TRBJ2-7; no definite D call. CDR1 is ENHRY, CDR2 SYGVKD, per germline. This CDR3 has 15 amino acids. The V end lost 2 bases, the J end lost 3 bases, and 14 bases lay between the germline ends. The CDR3 DNA reads TGTGCCATCAGTGAGGGGCTGTCCTGGAACTACGAGCAGTACTTC. Protein: CAISEGLSWNYEQYF.

The V gene is TRBV28, the J gene TRBJ1-1, with D tentatively TRBD1 (6 bases). This CDR3 comprises 13 residues. Germline V gene lookup returns CDR1 MDHEN and CDR2 SYDVKM. V lost 0 bases and J lost 7, with 9 bases in between. Written as DNA, the CDR3 is TGTGCCAGCAGTTTATGGGGGGGCCTTGAAGCTTTCTTT. This encodes CASSLWGGLEAFF. Using reference TRBV28 and TRBJ1-1 for the parts outside the CDR3, the full variable domain is DVKVTQSSRYLVKRTGEKVFLECVQDMDHENMFWYRQDPGLGLRLIYFSYDVKMKEKGDIPEGYSVSREKKERFSLILESASTNQTSMYLCASSLWGGLEAFFGQGTRLTVV.

In regard to this clone: Different DNA sequences within this sample yield the same CDR3. The V call is TRBV7-9, the J call TRBJ2-2, with D hard to call. CDR3 size: 14 residues. The V gene's germline CDR1 is SEHNR and CDR2 FQNEAQ (reference sequence). V lost 1 base, J lost 4 bases, and 7 bases lay in between. As DNA, the CDR3 is TGTGCCAGCAGCTTAGGTCGCGGCACCGGGGAGCTGTTTTTT. Translated: CASSLGRGTGELFF.

The genes are TRBV4-1 and TRBJ2-5; 10 bases map to TRBD2. The CDR3 is 16 residues long. Germline values: CDR1 MGHRA, CDR2 YSYEKL. V shed 6 bases, J shed 5 bases, and the junction held 12 bases outside the gene matches. DNA of the CDR3: TGCGCCAGCAGGCGCGGGAGCGGGGGGGCCGGGGAGACCCAGTACTTC. Translated, it gives CASRRGSGGAGETQYF.

V and J are TRBV11-2 and TRBJ1-2; D not resolved. V dropped 0 bases and J dropped 6 bases, with 11 bases sitting between them. The CDR3 length is 14 residues. Per germline, CDR1 SGHAT and CDR2 FQNNGV. The DNA for the CDR3 is TGTGCCAGCAGCTTAGATCAGTTAGTCCATGGCTACACCTTC. Encoded protein: CASSLDQLVHGYTF. The full variable domain, with the rest looked up from reference TRBV11-2 and TRBJ1-2, is EAGVAQSPRYKIIEKRQSVAFWCNPISGHATLYWYQQILGQGPKLLIQFQNNGVVDDSQLPKDRFSAERLKGVDSTLKIQPAKLEDSAVYLCASSLDQLVHGYTFGSGTRLTVV.

The chain combines TRBV19 with TRBJ1-4; D gene uncertain. The V end lost 6 bases, the J end lost 0 bases, and 8 bases lay between the germline ends. The CDR3 sequence is 14 residues long. CDR1 LNHDA and CDR2 SQIVND come from the germline V gene (reference sequence). CDR3 bases: TGTGCCAGTAGCGATCGTACAACTAATGAAAAACTGTTTTTT. It specifies CASSDRTTNEKLFF.

V gene TRBV7-3 combines with J gene TRBJ1-1, with TRBD1 identical over 11 bases. CDR1 is SGHTA, CDR2 FQGTGA, per germline. The CDR3 totals 15 residues. V shed 4 bases, J shed 4 bases, and the junction held 5 bases outside the gene matches. DNA of the CDR3: TGTGCCAGCAGCTCCGGACAGGGGGCCGGCACTGAAGCTTTCTTT. This codes for CASSSGQGAGTEAFF.

The chain uses TRBV7-6 and TRBJ1-5, with 8 bases aligning to TRBD1. The CDR3 is 16 residues long. The J segment lost 2 bases and the V segment lost 8 bases, leaving 11 bases of the junction unmatched. Germline V gene data show CDR1 as SGHVS and CDR2 as FNYEAQ. This CDR3 reads CASRTPDRGGNQPQHF. CDR3 DNA: TGTGCCAGCCGAACTCCCGACAGGGGTGGCAATCAGCCCCAGCATTTT.

The chain is built from TRBV27 and TRBJ1-6, with D maybe TRBD1 (6 bases). The V and J ends lost 2 bases and 4 bases respectively, with 9 bases between them. The CDR3 spans 15 residues. Germline V CDR1 and CDR2: MNHEY, SMNVEV (reference sequence). The CDR3 DNA sequence: TGTGCCAGCAGTTTAACAGGGCAGTATAATTCACCCCTCCACTTT. Translating it yields CASSLTGQYNSPLHF.

This chain links TRBV18 with TRBJ2-3; tentative D call: TRBD1 (5 bases). The CDR3 is 13 residues long. V gave up 1 base and J gave up 4 bases, with 6 bases separating them. Germline V gene data show CDR1 as KGHSH and CDR2 as LQKENI. CDR3 bases: TGTGCCAGCTCACCACAGGGGCCAGATACGCAGTATTTT. It yields the protein CASSPQGPDTQYF.

The chain joins TRBV20-1 to TRBJ1-4, with D hard to call. Germline-derived CDR1 and CDR2 are DFQATT and SNEGSKA (reference sequence). The CDR3 runs 11 residues. Trimming took 5 bases from V and 0 from J, leaving 1 base between them. In DNA form, the CDR3 reads TGCAGTGCTTCAACTAATGAAAAACTGTTTTTT. Translated: CSASTNEKLFF.

This clone occurred many times. The V and J genes are TRBV9 and TRBJ2-2; D is undetermined. Germline V gene sequence: CDR1 SGDLS, CDR2 YYNGEE. The V and J ends lost 1 base and 0 bases respectively, with 7 bases between them. The CDR3 totals 15 residues. CDR3 loop: CASSVTSANTGELFF. The CDR3 bases are TGTGCCAGCAGCGTAACTTCAGCGAACACCGGGGAGCTGTTTTTT.

This clone was observed a few times. The identical CDR3 is also encoded by other nucleotide sequences in the sample. The genes are TRBV10-1 and TRBJ1-1; D remains unclear. Germline V lookup: CDR1 WNHNN, CDR2 SYGVQD (reference sequence). The CDR3 contains 13 residues. V was pared by 4 bases and J by 0 bases, with 6 bases between. CDR3 in DNA: TGCGCCAGCAGTGGTGGAATGAACACTGAAGCTTTCTTT. Translated: CASSGGMNTEAFF.

The chain has TRBV4-1 and TRBJ1-4; possibly TRBD1 for D (5 bases). This CDR3 has 14 residues. Deletions cut 0 bases from V and 8 bases from J, with 10 bases between. Germline V gene data show CDR1 as MGHRA and CDR2 as YSYEKL. The CDR3 here is CASSQEGVWEKLFF. In DNA form, the CDR3 reads TGCGCCAGCAGCCAAGAGGGGGTATGGGAAAAACTGTTTTTT.

The V and J genes are TRBV7-2 and TRBJ2-7, with D possibly being TRBD2 (5 bases). The V and J ends lost 7 bases and 2 bases respectively, with 12 bases between them. Germline V gene lookup returns CDR1 SGHTA and CDR2 FQGNSA. The CDR3 extends over 13 amino acids. CDR3 nucleotide sequence: TGTGCCAGCACGCATTCGAGGGCCTACGAGCAGTACTTC. Translated, it gives CASTHSRAYEQYF.

In this sample, this clone turned up a few times. This chain links TRBV11-2 with TRBJ2-7; D is ambiguous. CDR3 size: 18 residues. In germline, CDR1 is SGHAT, CDR2 FQNNGV. V was shortened by 0 bases and J by 0 bases, with 18 bases between the two germline ends. CDR3 protein: CASSLDRSWWDSSYEQYF. The CDR3 DNA reads as TGTGCCAGCAGCTTAGATCGTAGTTGGTGGGATAGCTCCTACGAGCAGTACTTC.

This clone was seen a single time. This chain joins TRBV30 and TRBJ1-1; 7 bases are a match to TRBD1. J gave up 0 bases and V 1 base, and 5 bases lay outside the gene matches. The CDR3 consists of 15 residues. CDR1 and CDR2 (germline): GTSNPN, SVGIG (reference sequence). CDR3 sequence: CAWSATGSMNTEAFF. Here the CDR3 DNA reads TGTGCCTGGAGTGCGACAGGGTCCATGAACACTGAAGCTTTCTTT. Full variable domain (missing parts from reference TRBV30 and TRBJ1-1): SQTIHQWPATLVQPVGSPLSLECTVEGTSNPNLYWYRQAAGRGLQLLFYSVGIGQISSEVPQNLSASRPQDRQFILSSKKLLLSDSGFYLCAWSATGSMNTEAFFGQGTRLTVV.

The chain has TRBV11-2 and TRBJ2-5; 11 bases agree with TRBD2. This CDR3 region has 16 residues. Germline CDR1 is SGHAT and CDR2 is FQNNGV. After removal of 3 bases from V and 5 bases from J, the junction contained 8 bases not matched to a gene. The CDR3 DNA is TGTGCCAGCAGCTTGAGATGGGCTAGCGGGAGGGAGACCCAGTACTTC. Translation gives CASSLRWASGRETQYF.

V usage is TRBV5-1 and J usage is TRBJ2-7; 7 bases are shared with TRBD1. Trimming took 0 bases from V and 5 from J; bases not matched to a gene: 5. Germline CDR1 is SGHRS and CDR2 is YFSETQ. This CDR3 region has 14 residues. The CDR3 reads CASSLGQGDHEQYF. The CDR3 coding sequence is TGCGCCAGCAGCTTGGGGCAGGGGGACCACGAGCAGTACTTC.

The chain joins TRBV5-5 to TRBJ1-5; unclear D gene. Looked up from germline, CDR1 is SGHKS and CDR2 is YYEKEE (reference sequence). The V end lost 0 bases, the J end lost 5 bases, and 6 bases lay between the germline ends. This CDR3 comprises 13 residues. The CDR3 coding sequence is TGTGCCAGCAGCTTGGTTCCTTATCAGCCCCAGCATTTT. It specifies CASSLVPYQPQHF.

The V and J genes are TRBV5-1 and TRBJ2-2, with TRBD1 as a possible D gene (6 bases). Germline CDR1 and CDR2: SGHRS and YFSETQ. This CDR3 has 15 residues. Deletions cut 0 bases from V and 7 bases from J, with 13 bases between. CDR3: CASSLGSPRGGELFF. CDR3 bases: TGCGCCAGCAGCTTGGGAAGCCCCAGGGGCGGGGAGCTGTTTTTT.